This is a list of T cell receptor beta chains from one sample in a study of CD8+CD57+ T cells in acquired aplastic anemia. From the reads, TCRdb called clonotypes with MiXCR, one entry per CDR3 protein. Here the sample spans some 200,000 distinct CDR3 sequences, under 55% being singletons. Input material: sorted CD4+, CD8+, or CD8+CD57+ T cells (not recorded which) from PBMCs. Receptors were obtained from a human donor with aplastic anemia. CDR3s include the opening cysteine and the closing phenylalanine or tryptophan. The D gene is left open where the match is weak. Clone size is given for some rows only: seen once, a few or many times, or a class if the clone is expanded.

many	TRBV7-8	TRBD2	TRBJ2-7	CASGSRGGPYEQYF	TGTGCCAGCGGGTCCCGGGGGGGCCCCTACGAGCAGTACTTC
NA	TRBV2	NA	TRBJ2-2	CASSAGDGLPGELFF	TGTGCCAGCAGTGCGGGGGACGGTTTGCCCGGGGAGCTGTTTTTT
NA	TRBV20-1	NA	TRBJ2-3	CSARVTGTDTQYF	TGCAGTGCTAGGGTGACAGGCACAGATACGCAGTATTTT
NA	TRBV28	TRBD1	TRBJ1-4	CASGLVQGRSEKLFF	TGTGCCAGCGGCTTGGTACAGGGGAGAAGTGAAAAACTGTTTTTT
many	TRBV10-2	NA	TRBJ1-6	CASSEPGRDSPLHF	TGCGCCAGCAGTGAGCCCGGAAGGGATTCACCCCTCCACTTT
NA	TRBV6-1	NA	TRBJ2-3	CASSELLAGDTDTQYF	TGTGCCAGCAGTGAACTCCTAGCAGGAGACACAGATACGCAGTATTTT
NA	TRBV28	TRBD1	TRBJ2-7	CASSLWGQRVYEQYF	TGTGCCAGCAGTTTATGGGGACAGCGAGTCTACGAGCAGTACTTC
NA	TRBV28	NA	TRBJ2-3	CASSPYGKGRNTQYF	TGTGCCAGCAGCCCCTATGGGAAAGGACGTAATACGCAGTATTTT
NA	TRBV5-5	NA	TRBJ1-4	CASSLRGGVGEKLSF	TGTGCCAGCAGCTTGAGGGGAGGAGTGGGCGAAAAACTGTCTTTT
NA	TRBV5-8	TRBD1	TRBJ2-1	CASSLTQGAGNEQFF	TGTGCCAGCAGTTTGACACAGGGGGCCGGCAATGAGCAGTTCTTC